These 5 T cell receptor beta chains came from one sample sequenced in a study of control samples from healthy donors and cancer patients. Repertoires were generated with immunoSEQ multiplex PCR, while TCRdb's copy carries only in-frame clones and drops some. The repertoire holds some 130,000 clones, with roughly 92% as singletons. Sequencing was performed on blood. The source is a man aged 30 to 45 in good health.

This clone was observed a handful of times. J is TRBJ1-2 and V is TRBV28; no firm D call. The CDR3 sequence is 17 residues long. V dropped 6 bases and J dropped 2 bases, with 22 bases sitting between them. Germline lookup yields CDR1 MDHEN and CDR2 SYDVKM. The CDR3 DNA reads TGTGCCAGCAGCCTACTGTTGACGCCACGGGAAAACTATGGCTACACCTTC. Translating gives CASSLLLTPRENYGYTF.

V is TRBV4-1 and J is TRBJ2-6; D is unresolved. The CDR3 extends over 15 amino acids. With 4 bases removed from V and 2 bases from J, the gap between germline ends came to 9 bases. In germline, CDR1 is MGHRA, CDR2 YSYEKL. The DNA for the CDR3 is TGCGCCAGCAGCCTGAGAGGAGCTGGGGCCAACGTCCTGACTTTC. Translating it yields CASSLRGAGANVLTF.

The chain has TRBV5-4 and TRBJ1-2; 7 bases agree with TRBD1. CDR1 and CDR2 from the germline V gene are SGHNT and YYREEE (reference sequence). Germline trimming cut 0 bases from V and 5 bases from J; bases unmatched to any gene: 13. The CDR3 contains 17 residues. CDR3 loop: CASSLDVTGPSNYGYTF. CDR3 coding DNA: TGTGCCAGCAGCTTGGATGTGACAGGGCCAAGCAATTATGGCTACACCTTC.

This chain links TRBV29-1 with TRBJ2-5; 9 positions match TRBD2. Germline CDR1 and CDR2: SQVTM and ANQGSEA. The V segment lost 4 bases and the J segment 5 bases; nucleotides outside the gene matches: 8. The CDR3 totals 14 residues. CDR3 sequence: CSVVTSGLRETQYF. CDR3 nucleotides: TGCAGCGTTGTAACTAGCGGGCTACGGGAGACCCAGTACTTC.

The CDR3 DNA reads as TGTGCCAGCAGCAGGCCTAACGGACCGTTGAACACTGAAGCTTTCTTT. It is translated as CASSRPNGPLNTEAFF. The V and J genes are TRBV21-1 and TRBJ1-1. TRBV21-1 is shown as a pseudogene. This CDR3 has 16 residues.